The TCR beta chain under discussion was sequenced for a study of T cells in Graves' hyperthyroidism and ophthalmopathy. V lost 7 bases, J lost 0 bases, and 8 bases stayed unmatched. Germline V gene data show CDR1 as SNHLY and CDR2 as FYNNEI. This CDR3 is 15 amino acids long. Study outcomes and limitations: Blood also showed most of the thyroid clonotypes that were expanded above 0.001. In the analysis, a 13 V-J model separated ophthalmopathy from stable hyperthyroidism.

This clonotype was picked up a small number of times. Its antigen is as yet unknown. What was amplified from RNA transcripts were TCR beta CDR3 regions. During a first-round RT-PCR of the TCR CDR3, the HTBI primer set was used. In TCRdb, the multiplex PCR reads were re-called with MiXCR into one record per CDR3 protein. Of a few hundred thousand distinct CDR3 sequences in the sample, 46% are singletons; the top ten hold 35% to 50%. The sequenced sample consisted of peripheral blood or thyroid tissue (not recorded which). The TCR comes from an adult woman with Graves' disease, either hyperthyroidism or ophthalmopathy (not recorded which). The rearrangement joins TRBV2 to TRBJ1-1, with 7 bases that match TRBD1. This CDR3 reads CASIWDSPMNTEAFF. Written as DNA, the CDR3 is TGTGCCAGCATTTGGGACAGCCCTATGAACACTGAAGCTTTCTTT.